There are a few counts of the clone carrying this TCR beta chain. Its antigen is undetermined. The sample belongs to a study of T cells in Graves' hyperthyroidism and ophthalmopathy. The CDR3 regions of TCR beta were amplified from RNA transcripts. The study used the HTBI primer set for a first-round RT-PCR of the TCR CDR3. Via MiXCR, TCRdb re-called the multiplex PCR reads, giving one row per CDR3 protein. Of about half a million distinct CDR3 sequences listed, 16% are singletons. General observations from the study: Within blood appeared most thyroid clonotypes that had expanded above 0.001.

This CDR3 contains 14 residues. The trim removed 6 bases at V and 7 bases at J, leaving 5 bases unmatched. Germline CDR1 is MDHEN and CDR2 is SYDVKM. The gene calls are TRBV28 and TRBJ2-7, with 14 bases aligning to TRBD2. Sample: blood. The clonotype comes from a woman aged 25 to 45 with Graves' ophthalmopathy. The CDR3 is CASSRTSGRIEQYF. CDR3 sequence (DNA): TGTGCCAGCAGCCGGACTAGCGGGAGGATAGAGCAGTACTTC.